This T cell receptor (beta chain) was profiled in a study of T cells in Graves' hyperthyroidism and ophthalmopathy. The source material, RNA transcripts, was used to amplify TCR beta CDR3 regions. The HTBI primer set drove a first-round RT-PCR of the TCR CDR3. In TCRdb, the multiplex PCR reads were re-called with MiXCR into one record per CDR3 protein. Among about 700,000 distinct CDR3 sequences listed, roughly 45% were seen once. The sequenced sample was peripheral blood or thyroid tissue (not recorded which). This receptor was taken from an adult man with Graves' disease, either hyperthyroidism or ophthalmopathy (not recorded which).

The CDR3 protein is CSARGQVEGYTF. The CDR3 DNA reads as TGCAGTGCTAGAGGGCAGGTGGAGGGCTACACCTTC. V gene TRBV20-1 combines with J gene TRBJ2-7; unclear D gene. The J call may not be correct, given that the DNA end is closer to TRBJ1-2. Germline CDR1 is DFQATT and CDR2 is SNEGSKA (reference sequence). This CDR3 spans 12 amino acids.